The clone carrying this T cell receptor (beta chain) was counted at least ten times. Its antigen is undetermined. V dropped 4 bases and J dropped 9; count of bases not matched to a gene: 10. The germline V gene encodes CDR1 MNHEY and CDR2 SVGEGT. The CDR3 runs 15 residues. TCRdb used MiXCR to reprocess the 5' RACE reads, holding one entry per CDR3 protein. In the table there are 570,000 or so distinct CDR3 sequences, approximately 10% of which are singletons. This sample is drawn from a study of identical twins. Findings and caveats of the study: Zero-insertion analyses could be partly confounded by invariant MAIT and iNKT cells. Monozygotic twins shared more out-of-frame TCR alpha than recombination models predicted. It was cross-sectional statistical analysis, not following the same donors, that the conclusions relied on. Insertions ran lower in abundant cord blood beta clonotypes, though not in memory repertoires.

The data also belong to a second study, concerning yellow fever vaccine responses in identical twins.

The sequencing input was PBMCs. This clonotype originated in a woman younger than 30 in good health. The gene calls are TRBV6-2 or TRBV6-3 and TRBJ2-1, with 9 bases aligning to TRBD1. The CDR3 DNA follows: TGTGCCAGCAGTTTAAGTCCGGACAGGGGCGGTGAGCAGTTCTTC. It codes for CASSLSPDRGGEQFF.